This note documents a single TCR beta chain sequence. Its antigen is unknown. This sample stems from a study of cytomegalovirus exposure and HLA in healthy donors. Here immunoSEQ multiplex PCR was the method, and the copy in TCRdb shows in-frame clones only, minus some. This sample has 150,000 to 200,000 clones; 96% occur once, and the top ten carry 0.8% to 0.95%. Findings of the study overall: The authors enumerated roughly 160 TCR beta chains as linked to cytomegalovirus.

The TCR sequence derives from a woman younger than 35 in good health and CMV-seronegative. The sample consisted of PBMCs.

The CDR3, as DNA: TGTGCCAGCTCACCCCTAGCGGGGGGGCTGGAGACCCAGTACTTC. As protein: CASSPLAGGLETQYF. The chain has TRBV18 and TRBJ2-5; 12 bases align to TRBD2. CDR1 is KGHSH and CDR2 is LQKENI in the germline V gene. The V segment lost 3 bases and the J segment 5 bases; nucleotides outside the gene matches: 4. There are 15 residues in the CDR3.